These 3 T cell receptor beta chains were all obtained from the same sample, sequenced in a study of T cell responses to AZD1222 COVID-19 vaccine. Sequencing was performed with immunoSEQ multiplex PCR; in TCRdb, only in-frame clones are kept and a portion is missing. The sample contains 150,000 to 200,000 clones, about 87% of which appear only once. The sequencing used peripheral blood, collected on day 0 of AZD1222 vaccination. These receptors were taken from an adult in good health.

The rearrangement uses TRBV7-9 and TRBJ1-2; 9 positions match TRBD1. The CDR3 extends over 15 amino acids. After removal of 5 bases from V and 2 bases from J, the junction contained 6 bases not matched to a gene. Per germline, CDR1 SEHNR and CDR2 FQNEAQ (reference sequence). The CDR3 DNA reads TGTGCCAGCAGCACCGGGACAGGGATGAACTATGGCTACACCTTC. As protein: CASSTGTGMNYGYTF.

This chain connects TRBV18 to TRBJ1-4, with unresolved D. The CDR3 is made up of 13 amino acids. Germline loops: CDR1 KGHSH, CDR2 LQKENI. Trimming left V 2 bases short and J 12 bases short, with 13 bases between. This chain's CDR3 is CASSPNGLRELFF. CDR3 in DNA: TGTGCCAGCTCACCAAACGGCCTGAGGGAACTGTTTTTT.

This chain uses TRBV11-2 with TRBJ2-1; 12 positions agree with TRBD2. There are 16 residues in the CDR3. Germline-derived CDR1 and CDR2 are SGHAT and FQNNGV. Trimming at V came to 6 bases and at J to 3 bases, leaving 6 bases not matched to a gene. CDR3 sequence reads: CASRRLAGENYNEQFF. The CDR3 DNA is TGTGCCAGCAGGCGACTAGCGGGGGAGAACTACAATGAGCAGTTCTTC. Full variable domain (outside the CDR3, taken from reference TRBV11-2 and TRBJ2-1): EAGVAQSPRYKIIEKRQSVAFWCNPISGHATLYWYQQILGQGPKLLIQFQNNGVVDDSQLPKDRFSAERLKGVDSTLKIQPAKLEDSAVYLCASRRLAGENYNEQFFGPGTRLTVL.